A single sample gave rise to the 30 T cell receptor beta chains below, sequenced in a study of cytomegalovirus exposure and HLA in healthy donors. PCR employed 60 Vbeta and 13 Jbeta primers. The method was immunoSEQ multiplex PCR; TCRdb's version includes in-frame clones alone and lacks a portion of them. Here the sample spans over 90,000 clones, 50% to 70% being singletons. Specimen: PBMCs. Every receptor here comes from a human donor in good health.

This clone was recorded a few times. V is TRBV5-4 and J is TRBJ2-3; D is uncertain. V shed 3 bases and J shed 6 bases, with 8 bases lying between them. Germline values: CDR1 SGHNT, CDR2 YYREEE (reference sequence). The CDR3 spans 12 residues. Written as DNA, the CDR3 is TGTGCCAGCAGCTCCTGGCGGGATACGCAGTATTTT. It codes for CASSSWRDTQYF.

This clone was found a few times. This chain links TRBV4-2 with TRBJ2-1; 13 bases agree with TRBD2. The CDR3 contains 18 residues. The J segment lost 4 bases and the V segment lost 0 bases, leaving 6 bases of the junction unmatched. Germline-derived CDR1 and CDR2 are LGHNA and YNFKEQ. The CDR3 DNA follows: TGTGCCAGCAGCCAAGATCGAACTAGCGGGAGGGCTTACAATGAGCAGTTCTTC. Translated: CASSQDRTSGRAYNEQFF.

The genes are TRBV18 and TRBJ2-2; TRBD1 might be the D (6 bases). CDR3 length: 14 amino acids. Germline V gene data show CDR1 as KGHSH and CDR2 as LQKENI. Trimming stripped 5 bases from V and 4 bases from J, with 11 bases between. Here the CDR3 reads CASSKTGSTGELFF. CDR3 bases: TGTGCCAGCTCAAAGACAGGTAGCACCGGGGAGCTGTTTTTT.

The chain combines TRBV2 with TRBJ1-6, with D maybe TRBD1 (6 bases). The germline V gene has CDR1 SNHLY and CDR2 FYNNEI. The CDR3 loop spans 13 amino acids. Between the trimmed V and J ends, which lost 8 bases and 7 bases, there was a span of 12 bases. The CDR3 protein is CASVRTENSPLHF. The CDR3 DNA reads TGTGCCAGCGTCCGGACAGAGAATTCACCCCTCCACTTT.

This sequence joins TRBV9 and TRBJ1-2; 10 bases fit TRBD1. The CDR3 has 15 amino acids. The V gene end was trimmed by 5 bases and the J gene end by 0 bases; junction bases not matched to a gene: 4. CDR1 is SGDLS, CDR2 YYNGEE, per germline. CDR3 DNA: TGTGCCAGCAGGTCGGGGACAGGGGCTAACTATGGCTACACCTTC. Residues: CASRSGTGANYGYTF.

The chain is built from TRBV27 and TRBJ1-2, with D possibly TRBD1 on 5 matching bases. CDR1 MNHEY and CDR2 SMNVEV come from the germline V gene (reference sequence). CDR3 length: 14 residues. The V end lost 2 bases, the J end lost 4 bases, and 11 bases lay between the germline ends. CDR3 bases: TGTGCCAGCAGTTTACAGGGTTATGGCTATGGCTACACCTTC. This gives the protein CASSLQGYGYGYTF.

The sample holds a few counts of this clone. The chain has TRBV28 and TRBJ2-5; tentative D call: TRBD1 (6 bases). The ends were cut back, 3 bases at V and 4 bases at J, with 18 bases in the middle. The CDR3 covers 16 residues. Germline assignment: CDR1 MDHEN and CDR2 SYDVKM. CDR3 amino acids: CASSFSFVGAGETQYF. The DNA of the CDR3 is TGTGCCAGCAGTTTTAGCTTTGTGGGGGCGGGAGAGACCCAGTACTTC.

The chain links TRBV5-1 to TRBJ2-1; 11 bases align to TRBD2. V was pared by 9 bases and J by 0 bases, with 5 bases of the junction left unmatched. Germline V lookup: CDR1 SGHRS, CDR2 YFSETQ. The CDR3 sequence is 15 residues long. This chain's CDR3 is CATRTSGRSYNEQFF. The CDR3 coding sequence is TGCGCCACGAGGACTAGCGGGCGCTCCTACAATGAGCAGTTCTTC.

V gene TRBV4-2 combines with J gene TRBJ2-7; TRBD2 might be the D (6 bases). V gave up 4 bases and J gave up 7 bases, with 20 bases separating them. Germline values: CDR1 LGHNA, CDR2 YNFKEQ. The CDR3 spans 15 residues. DNA of the CDR3: TGTGCCAGCAGCCTTGGATTTCGGGAGACTGGTGAGCAGTACTTC. It codes for CASSLGFRETGEQYF.

The genes are TRBV28 and TRBJ2-1; 7 nucleotides agree with TRBD1. V lost 5 bases and J lost 2; bases outside the gene matches: 6. This CDR3 comprises 15 residues. Germline CDR1 reads MDHEN; CDR2 reads SYDVKM. This CDR3 reads CASSPPTGPYNEQFF. CDR3 coding DNA: TGTGCCAGCAGTCCCCCGACAGGGCCCTACAATGAGCAGTTCTTC. The complete variable domain, with remaining parts taken from reference TRBV28 and TRBJ2-1, reads DVKVTQSSRYLVKRTGEKVFLECVQDMDHENMFWYRQDPGLGLRLIYFSYDVKMKEKGDIPEGYSVSREKKERFSLILESASTNQTSMYLCASSPPTGPYNEQFFGPGTRLTVL.

This clone was counted between two and nine times. The V gene is TRBV5-1, the J gene TRBJ2-6; 12 bases map to TRBD2. The trim removed 2 bases at V and 1 base at J, leaving 4 bases unmatched. The CDR3 covers 18 residues. In germline, CDR1 is SGHRS, CDR2 YFSETQ. This CDR3 is CASSFSGTSGSGANVLTF. In DNA, the CDR3 is TGCGCCAGCAGCTTCTCCGGGACTAGCGGGTCTGGGGCCAACGTCCTGACTTTC.

This clone turned up a few times. This chain joins TRBV30 and TRBJ2-7, with a weak D call TRBD2 (6 bases). The CDR3 has 12 amino acids. Per germline, CDR1 GTSNPN and CDR2 SVGIG (reference sequence). Trimming took 3 bases from V and 6 from J, leaving 12 bases between them. This CDR3 is CAWSKVGGEQYF. CDR3 nucleotide sequence: TGTGCCTGGAGCAAGGTCGGGGGCGAGCAGTACTTC.

The V and J genes are TRBV29-1 and TRBJ2-4; D ambiguous. This CDR3 is built from 13 residues. Per germline, CDR1 SQVTM and CDR2 ANQGSEA. With 4 bases removed from V and 0 bases from J, the gap between germline ends came to 7 bases. The CDR3 bases are TGCAGCGTTGGCGACTTAGCCAAAAACATTCAGTACTTC. It encodes CSVGDLAKNIQYF.

This clone was found a few times. This chain connects TRBV5-1 to TRBJ2-1, with TRBD2 identical over 12 bases. Germline V lookup: CDR1 SGHRS, CDR2 YFSETQ. The CDR3 consists of 16 residues. V shed 0 bases, J shed 6 bases, and the junction held 4 bases outside the gene matches. CDR3 residues: CASSLGPSGRANEQFF. The DNA for the CDR3 is TGCGCCAGCAGCTTGGGGCCTAGCGGGAGGGCCAATGAGCAGTTCTTC.

The genes are TRBV29-1 and TRBJ2-7; 7 nucleotides align to TRBD1. The CDR3 runs 14 residues. Germline assignment: CDR1 SQVTM and CDR2 ANQGSEA. J gave up 2 bases and V 7 bases, and 11 bases lay outside the gene matches. DNA for the CDR3: TGCAGCGCCCAAATGGGACAGTTCCCCTACGAGCAGTACTTC. Its protein is CSAQMGQFPYEQYF.

The chain joins TRBV28 to TRBJ2-7; 7 positions agree with TRBD2. The J segment lost 6 bases and the V segment lost 3 bases, leaving 11 bases of the junction unmatched. CDR1 MDHEN and CDR2 SYDVKM come from the germline V gene. This CDR3 comprises 15 residues. CDR3 coding DNA: TGTGCCAGCAGTTTTTTAACGGGAGGTTCGGGCGAGCAGTACTTC. Protein: CASSFLTGGSGEQYF.

The chain employs TRBV27 and TRBJ2-1; 13 positions agree with TRBD2. The germline V gene encodes CDR1 MNHEY and CDR2 SMNVEV (reference sequence). J was trimmed by 7 bases and V by 5 bases; bases with no gene match: 8. This CDR3 has 16 residues. The CDR3 coding sequence is TGTGCCAGCAGTCCAAGGACTAGCGGGAGATATAATGAGCAGTTCTTC. Protein product: CASSPRTSGRYNEQFF.

The J gene is TRBJ2-1, the V gene TRBV2; TRBD2 agrees at 9 bases. The CDR3 runs to 16 residues. Looked up from germline, CDR1 is SNHLY and CDR2 is FYNNEI. Trimming removed 6 bases from V and 4 bases from J; junction bases left unmatched: 10. The CDR3 reads CASSDPGLAGYNEQFF. The DNA for the CDR3 is TGTGCCAGCAGCGATCCGGGACTAGCTGGGTACAATGAGCAGTTCTTC.

This clone was seen once. V and J are TRBV6-1 and TRBJ2-7; unclear D gene. The length of the CDR3 is 11 residues. The V end was cut by 6 bases, the J end by 5 bases, with 8 bases between. Germline CDR1 and CDR2: MNHNS and SASEGT. CDR3 amino acids: CASSVLNEQYF. The DNA for the CDR3 is TGTGCCAGCAGCGTACTAAACGAGCAGTACTTC.

This clone was recorded only once. The rearrangement links TRBV6-5 to TRBJ2-1, with D hard to call. Germline loops: CDR1 MNHEY, CDR2 SVGAGI. The V gene lost 5 bases and the J gene lost 10 bases, with 15 bases spanning the gap. The CDR3 totals 13 residues. The CDR3: CASSPPSSLEQFF. The CDR3, as DNA: TGTGCCAGCAGTCCGCCCTCTAGTTTGGAGCAGTTCTTC.

The V gene is TRBV27, the J gene TRBJ2-7; 8 nucleotides match TRBD1. V lost 3 bases to trimming and J lost 3 bases; unmatched junction nucleotides: 1. This CDR3 contains 13 residues. Germline CDR1 MNHEY, CDR2 SMNVEV (reference sequence). This CDR3 reads CASSLGTGYEQYF. CDR3 sequence (DNA): TGTGCCAGCAGTTTGGGGACAGGCTACGAGCAGTACTTC.

The chain has TRBV21-1 and TRBJ2-1; TRBD2, the table's D call, lacks a check against the DNA. TRBV21-1 is reported as a pseudogene. This CDR3 has 15 residues. CDR3 DNA sequence: TGTGCCAGCAGCAACGAAGCGGGATCGTACAATGAGCAGTTCTTC. Its protein is CASSNEAGSYNEQFF.

The chain carries TRBV7-9 and TRBJ2-5, with a possible D match to TRBD2 (6 bases). This CDR3 has 14 amino acids. Germline CDR1 and CDR2: SEHNR and FQNEAQ (reference sequence). V lost 3 bases and J lost 5, with 13 bases in between. The DNA of the CDR3 is TGTGCCAGCAGCTTGTCGTCTAGCGCGGAGACCCAGTACTTC. Amino acid sequence: CASSLSSSAETQYF.

The chain links TRBV5-1 to TRBJ2-7, with 8 bases identical to TRBD1. This CDR3 has 15 amino acids. The germline V gene encodes CDR1 SGHRS and CDR2 YFSETQ. V trimming: 0 bases; J trimming: 4 bases; junction bases outside the gene matches: 6. In DNA, the CDR3 is TGCGCCAGCAGCTTGGGCGACAGGGGAATTTACGAGCAGTACTTC. Translating it yields CASSLGDRGIYEQYF.

This clone was counted once. J is TRBJ1-2 and V is TRBV28; 8 bases map to TRBD1. V lost 6 bases to trimming and J lost 4 bases; unmatched junction nucleotides: 7. The V gene's germline CDR1 is MDHEN and CDR2 SYDVKM. The CDR3 totals 14 residues. As DNA, the CDR3 is TGTGCCAGCAGCCTTGGGGGGACAGGCTATGGCTACACCTTC. The encoded protein is CASSLGGTGYGYTF.

The chain links TRBV11-2 to TRBJ2-7, with TRBD2 as a possible D gene (6 bases). The ends were cut back, 2 bases at V and 0 bases at J, with 11 bases in the middle. The germline gives CDR1 SGHAT, CDR2 FQNNGV. The CDR3 is 15 amino acids. As DNA, the CDR3 is TGTGCCAGCAGCTTACATGACGGGAGCTCCTACGAGCAGTACTTC. Protein product: CASSLHDGSSYEQYF. Variable domain in full (rest from reference TRBV11-2 and TRBJ2-7): EAGVAQSPRYKIIEKRQSVAFWCNPISGHATLYWYQQILGQGPKLLIQFQNNGVVDDSQLPKDRFSAERLKGVDSTLKIQPAKLEDSAVYLCASSLHDGSSYEQYFGPGTRLTVT.

J is TRBJ2-1 and V is TRBV30; unclear D gene. From germline, CDR1 is GTSNPN and CDR2 SVGIG (reference sequence). This CDR3 region has 15 residues. Trimming pared 0 bases from V and 1 base from J, leaving 10 bases between. The DNA of the CDR3 is TGTGCCTGGAGTGTGCACAAAACATCCTACAATGAGCAGTTCTTC. Translation: CAWSVHKTSYNEQFF.

This clone was counted between two and nine times. The chain links TRBV5-1 to TRBJ2-3, with 7 positions matching TRBD1. Looked up from germline, CDR1 is SGHRS and CDR2 is YFSETQ. CDR3 size: 15 residues. The V segment lost 9 bases and the J segment 6 bases; nucleotides outside the gene matches: 16. In nucleotides, the CDR3 is TGCGCCACCGCTGTTCGGACAGGACCGTTGGATACGCAGTATTTT. Translation: CATAVRTGPLDTQYF.

A word on this clone: The identical CDR3 is also encoded by other nucleotide sequences in the sample. The chain links TRBV11-2 to TRBJ2-7; no definite D call. V was shortened by 3 bases and J by 3 bases, with 6 bases between the two germline ends. Germline V gene data show CDR1 as SGHAT and CDR2 as FQNNGV. This CDR3 is 12 amino acids long. The CDR3 is CASSLSGYEQYF. CDR3 in DNA: TGTGCCAGCAGCTTGTCCGGCTACGAGCAGTACTTC.

This rearrangement joins TRBV5-1 to TRBJ2-1; 8 nucleotides match TRBD2. There are 16 residues in the CDR3. J was trimmed by 2 bases and V by 2 bases; bases with no gene match: 6. Germline CDR1 and CDR2: SGHRS and YFSETQ. As DNA, the CDR3 is TGCGCCAGCAGCTTTATAAAACTAGCGGCCTACAATGAGCAGTTCTTC. This codes for CASSFIKLAAYNEQFF.